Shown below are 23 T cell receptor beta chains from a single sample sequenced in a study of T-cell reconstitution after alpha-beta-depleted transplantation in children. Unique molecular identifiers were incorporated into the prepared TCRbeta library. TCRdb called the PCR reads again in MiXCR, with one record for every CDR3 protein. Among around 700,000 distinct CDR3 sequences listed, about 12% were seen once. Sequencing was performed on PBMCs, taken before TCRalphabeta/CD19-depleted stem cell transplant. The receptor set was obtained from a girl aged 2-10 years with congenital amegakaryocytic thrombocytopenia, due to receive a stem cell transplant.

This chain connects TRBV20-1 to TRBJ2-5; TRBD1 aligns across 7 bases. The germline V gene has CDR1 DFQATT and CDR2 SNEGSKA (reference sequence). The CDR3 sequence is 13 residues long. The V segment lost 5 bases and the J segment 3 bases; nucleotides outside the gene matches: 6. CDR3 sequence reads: CSAPGTEEETQYF. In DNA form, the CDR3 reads TGCAGTGCTCCCGGGACAGAGGAAGAGACCCAGTACTTC.

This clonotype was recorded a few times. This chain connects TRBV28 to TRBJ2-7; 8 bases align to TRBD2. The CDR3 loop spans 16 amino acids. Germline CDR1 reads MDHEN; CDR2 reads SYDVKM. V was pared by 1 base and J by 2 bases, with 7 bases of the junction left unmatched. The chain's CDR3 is CASSLSVRRGAYEQYF. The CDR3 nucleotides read TGTGCCAGCAGTTTATCAGTACGGCGGGGGGCCTACGAGCAGTACTTC.

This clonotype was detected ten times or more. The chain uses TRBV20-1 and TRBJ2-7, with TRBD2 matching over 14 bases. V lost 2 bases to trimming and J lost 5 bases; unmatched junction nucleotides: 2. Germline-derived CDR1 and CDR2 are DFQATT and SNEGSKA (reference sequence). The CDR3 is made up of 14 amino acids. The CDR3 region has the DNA TGCAGTGCTAGACCGGGACTAGCGGGAGACGAGCAGTACTTC. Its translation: CSARPGLAGDEQYF.

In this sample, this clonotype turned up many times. The DNA of the CDR3 is TGTGCCAGCAGCTTAGACGGACTGGCGGGTACGCAGTATTTT. Its translation is CASSLDGLAGTQYF. This chain links TRBV11-2 with TRBJ2-3; possibly TRBD2 for D (5 bases). Deletions cut 0 bases from V and 8 bases from J, with 12 bases between. There are 14 residues in the CDR3. Germline lookup yields CDR1 SGHAT and CDR2 FQNNGV.

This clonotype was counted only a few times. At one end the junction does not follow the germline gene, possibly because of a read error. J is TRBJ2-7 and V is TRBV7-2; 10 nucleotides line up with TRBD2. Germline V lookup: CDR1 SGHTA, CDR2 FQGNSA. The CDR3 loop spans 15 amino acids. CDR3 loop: CASSLAGAPPYEQYF. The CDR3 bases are TGTGCCAGCAGCCTAGCGGGAGCGCCCCCCTACGAGCAGTACTTC.

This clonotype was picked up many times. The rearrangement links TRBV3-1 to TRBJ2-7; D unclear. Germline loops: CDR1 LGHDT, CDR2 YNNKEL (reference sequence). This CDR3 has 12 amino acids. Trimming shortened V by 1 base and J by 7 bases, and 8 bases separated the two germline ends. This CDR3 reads CASSQGSVEQYF. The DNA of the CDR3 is TGTGCCAGCAGCCAAGGATCTGTGGAGCAGTACTTC.

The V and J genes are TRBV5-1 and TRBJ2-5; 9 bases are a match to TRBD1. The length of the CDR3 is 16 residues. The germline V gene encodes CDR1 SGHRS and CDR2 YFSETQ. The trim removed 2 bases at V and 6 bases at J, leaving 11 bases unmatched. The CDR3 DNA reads TGCGCCAGCAGCTTCACAGGGGGCAATGGTCAGAAGACCCAGTACTTC. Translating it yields CASSFTGGNGQKTQYF. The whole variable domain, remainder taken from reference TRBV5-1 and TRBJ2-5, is KAGVTQTPRYLIKTRGQQVTLSCSPISGHRSVSWYQQTPGQGLQFLFEYFSETQRNKGNFPGRFSGRQFSNSRSEMNVSTLELGDSALYLCASSFTGGNGQKTQYFGPGTRLLVL.

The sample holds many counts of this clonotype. The CDR3 nucleotides are TGTGCCAGCAGCAGCATCGCAGGGGGCTACACCTTC. This translates into CASSSIAGGYTF. This rearrangement joins TRBV4-2 to TRBJ1-2, with TRBD1 as a possible D gene (5 bases). Germline CDR1 is LGHNA and CDR2 is YNFKEQ. The CDR3 runs 12 residues. The V end lost 5 bases, the J end lost 8 bases, and 12 bases lay between the germline ends.

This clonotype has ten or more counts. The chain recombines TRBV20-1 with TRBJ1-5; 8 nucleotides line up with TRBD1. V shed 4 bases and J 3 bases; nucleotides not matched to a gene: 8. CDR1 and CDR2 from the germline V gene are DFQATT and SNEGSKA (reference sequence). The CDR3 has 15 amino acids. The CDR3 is CSATLTGAPNQPQHF. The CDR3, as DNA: TGCAGTGCTACCTTGACAGGGGCGCCCAATCAGCCCCAGCATTTT.

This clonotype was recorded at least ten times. The CDR3 DNA sequence: TGTGCCAGCAGTGGAGGGTGGACCCAAGAGACCCAGTACTTC. Residues: CASSGGWTQETQYF. The chain recombines TRBV12-3 or TRBV12-4 with TRBJ2-5, with D maybe TRBD2 (6 bases). Trimming took 5 bases from V and 1 from J, leaving 11 bases between them. The CDR3 totals 14 residues.

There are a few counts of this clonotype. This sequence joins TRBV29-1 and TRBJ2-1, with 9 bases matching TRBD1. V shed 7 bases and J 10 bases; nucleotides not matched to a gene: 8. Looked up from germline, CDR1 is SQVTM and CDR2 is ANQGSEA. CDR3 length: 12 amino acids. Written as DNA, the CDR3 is TGCAGCGGGGGACAGGGAGCTGACGAGCAGTTCTTC. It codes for CSGGQGADEQFF.

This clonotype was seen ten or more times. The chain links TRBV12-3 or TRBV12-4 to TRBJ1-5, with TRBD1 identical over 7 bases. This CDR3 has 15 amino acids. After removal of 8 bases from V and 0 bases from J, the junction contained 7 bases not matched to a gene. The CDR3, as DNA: TGTGCCAGCGTTCAGGACAGGAGTAGCAATCAGCCCCAGCATTTT. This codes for CASVQDRSSNQPQHF.

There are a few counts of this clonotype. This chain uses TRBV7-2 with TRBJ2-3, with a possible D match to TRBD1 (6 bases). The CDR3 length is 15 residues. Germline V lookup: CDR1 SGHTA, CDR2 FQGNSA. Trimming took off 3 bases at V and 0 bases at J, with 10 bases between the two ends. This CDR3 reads CASSLVGHSTDTQYF. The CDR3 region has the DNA TGTGCCAGCAGCTTGGTGGGACACAGCACAGATACGCAGTATTTT.

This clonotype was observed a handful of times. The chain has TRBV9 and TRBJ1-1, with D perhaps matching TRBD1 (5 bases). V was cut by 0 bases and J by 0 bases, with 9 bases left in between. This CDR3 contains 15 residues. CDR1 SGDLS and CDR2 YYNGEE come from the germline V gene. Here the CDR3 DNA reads TGTGCCAGCAGCGTAGTTGACAGCATGAACACTGAAGCTTTCTTT. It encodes CASSVVDSMNTEAFF.

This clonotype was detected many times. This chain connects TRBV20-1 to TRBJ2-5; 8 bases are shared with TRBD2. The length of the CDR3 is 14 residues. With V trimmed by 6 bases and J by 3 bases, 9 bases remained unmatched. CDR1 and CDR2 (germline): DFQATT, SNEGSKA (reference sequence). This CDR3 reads CSALAGPVEETQYF. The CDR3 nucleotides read TGCAGTGCCCTAGCGGGTCCGGTCGAAGAGACCCAGTACTTC.

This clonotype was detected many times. CDR3 loop: CSVEGTSGYNEQFF. DNA of the CDR3: TGCAGCGTTGAAGGGACTAGCGGGTACAATGAGCAGTTCTTC. The V call is TRBV29-1, the J call TRBJ2-1; 11 bases are shared with TRBD2. The germline CDR1 and CDR2 sequences are SQVTM and ANQGSEA. The junction had 0 bases not matched to a gene; V was cut back by 1 base and J by 4 bases. The CDR3 runs to 14 residues.

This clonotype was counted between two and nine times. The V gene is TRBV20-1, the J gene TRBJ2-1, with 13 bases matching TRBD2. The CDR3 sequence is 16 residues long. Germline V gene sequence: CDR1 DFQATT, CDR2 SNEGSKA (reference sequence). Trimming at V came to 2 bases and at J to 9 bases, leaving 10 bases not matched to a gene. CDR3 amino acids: CSARRPGLAGAGEQFF. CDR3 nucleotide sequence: TGCAGTGCTAGACGCCCCGGACTAGCGGGAGCGGGTGAGCAGTTCTTC.

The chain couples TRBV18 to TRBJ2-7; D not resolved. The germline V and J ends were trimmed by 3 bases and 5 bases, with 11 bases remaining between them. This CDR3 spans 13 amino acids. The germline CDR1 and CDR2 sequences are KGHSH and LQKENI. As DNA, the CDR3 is TGTGCCAGCTCACCTCCAGCGAGCCACGAGCAGTACTTC. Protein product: CASSPPASHEQYF. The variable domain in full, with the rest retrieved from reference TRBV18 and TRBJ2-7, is NAGVMQNPRHLVRRRGQEARLRCSPMKGHSHVYWYRQLPEEGLKFMVYLQKENIIDESGMPKERFSAEFPKEGPSILRIQQVVRGDSAAYFCASSPPASHEQYFGPGTRLTVT.

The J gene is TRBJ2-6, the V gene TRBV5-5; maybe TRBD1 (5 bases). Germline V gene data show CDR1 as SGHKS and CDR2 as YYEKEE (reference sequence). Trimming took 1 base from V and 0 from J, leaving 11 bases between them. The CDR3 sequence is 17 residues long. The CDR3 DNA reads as TGTGCCAGCAGCTTGACAGGATTACCCTCTGGGGCCAACGTCCTGACTTTC. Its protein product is CASSLTGLPSGANVLTF. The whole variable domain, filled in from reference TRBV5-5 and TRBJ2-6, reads DAGVTQSPTHLIKTRGQQVTLRCSPISGHKSVSWYQQVLGQGPQFIFQYYEKEERGRGNFPDRFSARQFPNYSSELNVNALLLGDSALYLCASSLTGLPSGANVLTFGAGSRLTVL.

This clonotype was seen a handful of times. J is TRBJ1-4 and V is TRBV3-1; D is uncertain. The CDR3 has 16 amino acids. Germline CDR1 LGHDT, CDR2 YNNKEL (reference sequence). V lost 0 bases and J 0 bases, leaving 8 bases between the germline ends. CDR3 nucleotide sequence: TGTGCCAGCAGCCAAGAGCTGTGGACAACTAATGAAAAACTGTTTTTT. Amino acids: CASSQELWTTNEKLFF.

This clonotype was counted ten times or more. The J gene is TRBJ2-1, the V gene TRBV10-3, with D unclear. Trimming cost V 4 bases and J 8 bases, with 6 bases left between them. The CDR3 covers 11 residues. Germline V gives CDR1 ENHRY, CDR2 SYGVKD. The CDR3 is CAISGRDEQFF. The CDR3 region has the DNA TGTGCCATCAGTGGAAGGGATGAGCAGTTCTTC.

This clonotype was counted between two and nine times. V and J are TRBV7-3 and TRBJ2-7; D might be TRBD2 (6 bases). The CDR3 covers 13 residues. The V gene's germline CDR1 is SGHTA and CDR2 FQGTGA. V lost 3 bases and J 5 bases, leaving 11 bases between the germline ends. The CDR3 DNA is TGTGCCAGCAGCTTCGGGGGAACGGACGAGCAGTACTTC. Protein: CASSFGGTDEQYF.

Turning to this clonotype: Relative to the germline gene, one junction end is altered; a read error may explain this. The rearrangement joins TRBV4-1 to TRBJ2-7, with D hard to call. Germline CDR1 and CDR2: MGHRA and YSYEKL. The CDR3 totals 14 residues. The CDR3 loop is CAMSFGLPSYEQYF. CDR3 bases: TGTGCCATGAGCTTCGGGCTCCCCTCCTACGAGCAGTACTTC.